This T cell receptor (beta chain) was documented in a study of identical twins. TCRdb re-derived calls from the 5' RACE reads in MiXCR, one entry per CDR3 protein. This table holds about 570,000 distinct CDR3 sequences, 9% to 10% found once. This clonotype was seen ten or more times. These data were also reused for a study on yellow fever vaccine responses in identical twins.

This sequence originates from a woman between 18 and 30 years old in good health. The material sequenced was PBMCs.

The CDR3: CASSLRQGPYNEQFF. CDR3 DNA: TGTGCCAGCAGTTTAAGACAGGGACCCTACAATGAGCAGTTCTTC. The genes are TRBV27 and TRBJ2-1; 7 bases fit TRBD1. Unmatched junction bases numbered 3, after V lost 2 bases and J lost 2 bases. CDR3 length: 15 amino acids. Germline V gene lookup returns CDR1 MNHEY and CDR2 SMNVEV (reference sequence).